These T cell receptor beta chains were read from a single sample in a study of chemoradiotherapy in HPV16-positive cancers. Here immunoSEQ multiplex PCR was the method, and the copy in TCRdb shows in-frame clones only, minus some. The data contain roughly 5,500 clones, roughly two thirds of them singletons. Source: tumor tissue, taken from a patient who underwent chemoradiotherapy. The receptor source for this set is a human donor with HPV-associated anogenital cancer. CDR3s include the opening cysteine and the closing phenylalanine or tryptophan.

>TRBV6-1|TRBJ2-6
CASSDFGGTVSFGANVLTF
>TRBV30|TRBJ2-1
CAWSVQKNNEQFF
>TRBV7-9|TRBJ2-7
CASSLWGSYEQYF
>TRBV20-1|TRBJ2-5
CSASNMETQYF
>TRBV10-3|TRBJ1-1
CAISESLSGGTEAFF
>TRBV25-1|TRBJ2-7
CASSKTEGAYEQYF
>TRBV25-1|TRBJ2-1
CASSESGLGRDNEQFF
>TRBV19|TRBJ2-6
CASAEGTGANVLTF
>TRBV11-3|TRBJ2-1
CASIISGSSYNEQFF
>TRBV7-9|TRBJ2-3
CASSLGLADTQYF
>TRBV2|TRBJ2-3
CASSRRREGRDTQYF
>TRBV19|TRBJ2-4
CASRGWPHGAKNIQYF
>TRBV28|TRBJ2-5
CASSSRETQYF
>TRBV29-1|TRBJ1-2
CSAGEAVKNYGYTF
>TRBV6-1|TRBJ2-7
CASSEEATYEQYF
>TRBV19|TRBJ2-7
CASSKRQGVYEQYF
>TRBV27|TRBJ2-5
CASRSGGRAETQYF
>TRBV4-1|TRBJ2-3
CASSLRGRLPDTQYF
>TRBV11-2|TRBJ1-2
CASSLNTGAGYTF
>TRBV12-5|TRBJ2-7
CASGSSGPAYEQYF
>TRBV10-2|TRBJ2-2
CASSLTITGELFF
>TRBV4-2|TRBJ2-7
CASSQALEGRSNYEQYF
>TRBV7-2|TRBJ2-2
CASSLYTNTGELFF
>TRBV5-1|TRBJ1-1
CASSLRRGLGEAFF
>TRBV4-1|TRBJ2-7
CASSHRWHSRTSYEQYF
>TRBV6-5|TRBJ2-7
CASRRAGRSNEQYF
>TRBV25-1|TRBJ2-3
CASSELGTGVGRDTQYF
>TRBV11-2|TRBJ2-2
CASSPTGTNTGELFF
>TRBV6-1|TRBJ2-5
CASSDVSGSGSETQYF
>TRBV4-2|TRBJ1-3
CASSQEGGVGNTIYF
>TRBV7-8|TRBJ1-5
CASSFGPYVNQPQHF
>TRBV2|TRBJ2-3
CASSEGSGANTDTQYF
>TRBV5-1|TRBJ1-4
CASSLVSGAKEKLFF
>TRBV4-1|TRBJ2-1
CASSQRERAYNEQFF
>TRBV5-4|TRBJ2-7
CASSSQGGTYEQYF
>TRBV25-1|TRBJ1-2
CASTGSGYGYTF
>TRBV6-6|TRBJ1-5
CASSGDVVYSNQPQHF
>TRBV2|TRBJ2-7
CASRRGTSYEQYF
>TRBV11-2|TRBJ2-7
CASSLALGLAYEQYF
>TRBV7-9|TRBJ2-3
CASSPTSGTDTQYF
>TRBV6-5|TRBJ1-5
CASSYSGQGSQPQHF
>TRBV10-3|TRBJ1-3
CAISPGTGGNTIYF
>TRBV7-8|TRBJ2-7
CASSLAGLASGTYEQYF
>TRBV9|TRBJ2-1
CASSVDPGSGLSYNEQFF
>TRBV29-1|TRBJ2-2
CSVAGTSGRVGELFF
>TRBV10-2|TRBJ2-7
CASSEGGLAGVSYEQYF
>TRBV28|TRBJ2-7
CASSPTPSWGYEQYF
>TRBV9|TRBJ1-2
CASTRQGTNYGYTF
>TRBV25-1|TRBJ1-1
CASSDFGNTEAFF
>TRBV9|TRBJ1-5
CASSATEGAGNQPQHF
>TRBV5-5|TRBJ2-1
CASSVDSSTYNEQFF